This T cell receptor (beta chain) was recorded in a study of immune heterogeneity within non-small cell lung tumors. Whole-study findings and limits: Recurrence of identical dominant CDR3 beta clonotypes was observed across intrapatient tumor sites, concomitant with site-unique high-frequency clones. Individual patients mostly differed in their high-frequency T-cell receptor beta clonotypes.

This CDR3 has 16 residues. V gave up 3 bases and J gave up 5 bases; unmatched junction bases: 6. The sample holds a few counts of this clonotype. Its antigen is unidentified. TCRs were amplified from approximately 600 ng gDNA of bulk tumor per sample. Several biopsies per primary tumor, spaced far apart, were taken during surgery. Patients with untreated, newly diagnosed non-small cell lung cancer underwent curative surgery. TCR beta CDR3 amplification used multiplex PCR with 32 V and 13 J primers. MiXCR, run by TCRdb on the multiplex PCR reads, gives a single entry per CDR3 protein. The table has 9,400 or so distinct CDR3 sequences, more than 25% seen once; the top ten hold approximately 10%.

This chain joins TRBV12-3 or TRBV12-4 and TRBJ1-4; TRBD1 aligns across 10 bases. Sequences were obtained from lung tumor tissue. This clonotype was obtained from a man aged 55 to 70 with non-small cell lung cancer. The CDR3 DNA sequence: TGTGCCAGCAGTTTCGGAATGGGACAGGGGAATGAAAAACTGTTTTTT. As protein: CASSFGMGQGNEKLFF.